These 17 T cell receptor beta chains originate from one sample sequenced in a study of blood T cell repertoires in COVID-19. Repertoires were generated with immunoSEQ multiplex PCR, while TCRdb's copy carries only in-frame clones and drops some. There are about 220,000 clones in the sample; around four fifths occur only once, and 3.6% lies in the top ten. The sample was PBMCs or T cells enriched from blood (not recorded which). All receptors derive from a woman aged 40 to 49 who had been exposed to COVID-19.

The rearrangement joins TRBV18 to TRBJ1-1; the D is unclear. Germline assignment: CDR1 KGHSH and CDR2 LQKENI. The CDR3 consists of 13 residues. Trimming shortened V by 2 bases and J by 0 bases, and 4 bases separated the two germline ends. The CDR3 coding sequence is TGTGCCAGCTCACCATCGGTGAACACTGAAGCTTTCTTT. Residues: CASSPSVNTEAFF. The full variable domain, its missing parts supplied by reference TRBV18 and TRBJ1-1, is NAGVMQNPRHLVRRRGQEARLRCSPMKGHSHVYWYRQLPEEGLKFMVYLQKENIIDESGMPKERFSAEFPKEGPSILRIQQVVRGDSAAYFCASSPSVNTEAFFGQGTRLTVV.

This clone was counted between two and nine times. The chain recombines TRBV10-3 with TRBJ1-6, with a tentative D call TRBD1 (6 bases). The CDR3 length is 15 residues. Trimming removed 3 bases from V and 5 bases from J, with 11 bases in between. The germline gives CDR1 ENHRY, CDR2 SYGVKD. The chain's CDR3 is CAISDGGAHNSPLHF. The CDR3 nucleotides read TGTGCCATCAGTGACGGGGGGGCGCATAATTCACCCCTCCACTTT.

The chain's CDR3 is CASTRRGDLGEKLFF. For the CDR3, the DNA is TGTGCCAGCACCCGTAGAGGGGACTTGGGGGAAAAACTGTTTTTT. The chain carries TRBV3-1 (or the pseudogene TRBV3-2) and TRBJ1-4; tentative D call: TRBD1 (5 bases). Trimming pared 7 bases from V and 8 bases from J, leaving 20 bases between. The germline CDR1 and CDR2 sequences are LGHDT and YNNKEL (reference sequence). The CDR3 has 15 residues.

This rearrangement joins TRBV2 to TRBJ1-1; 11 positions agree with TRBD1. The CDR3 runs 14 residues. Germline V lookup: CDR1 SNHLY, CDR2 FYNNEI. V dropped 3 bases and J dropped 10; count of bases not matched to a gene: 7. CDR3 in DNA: TGTGCCAGCAGTGACTGGACAGGGGGCTCAGGAGCTTTCTTT. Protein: CASSDWTGGSGAFF. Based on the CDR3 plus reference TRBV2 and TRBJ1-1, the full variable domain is EPEVTQTPSHQVTQMGQEVILRCVPISNHLYFYWYRQILGQKVEFLVSFYNNEISEKSEIFDDQFSVERPDGSNFTLKIRSTKLEDSAMYFCASSDWTGGSGAFFGQGTRLTVV.

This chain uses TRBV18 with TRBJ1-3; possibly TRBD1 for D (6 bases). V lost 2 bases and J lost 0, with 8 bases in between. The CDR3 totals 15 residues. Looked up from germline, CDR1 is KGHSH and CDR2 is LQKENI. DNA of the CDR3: TGTGCCAGCTCACCAACAGGGACCTCTGGAAACACCATATATTTT. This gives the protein CASSPTGTSGNTIYF.

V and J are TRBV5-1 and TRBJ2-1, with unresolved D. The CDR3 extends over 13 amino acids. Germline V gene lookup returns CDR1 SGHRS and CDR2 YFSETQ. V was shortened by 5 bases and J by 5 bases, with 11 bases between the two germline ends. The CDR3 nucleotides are TGCGCCAGCAGACTCCCGAGCCACAATGAGCAGTTCTTC. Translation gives CASRLPSHNEQFF.

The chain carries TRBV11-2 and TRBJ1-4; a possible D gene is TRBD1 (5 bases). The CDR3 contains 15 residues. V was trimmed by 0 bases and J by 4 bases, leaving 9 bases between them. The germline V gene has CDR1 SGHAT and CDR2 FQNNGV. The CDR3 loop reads CASSLDQGLNEKLFF. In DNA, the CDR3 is TGTGCCAGCAGCTTAGATCAGGGACTTAATGAAAAACTGTTTTTT.

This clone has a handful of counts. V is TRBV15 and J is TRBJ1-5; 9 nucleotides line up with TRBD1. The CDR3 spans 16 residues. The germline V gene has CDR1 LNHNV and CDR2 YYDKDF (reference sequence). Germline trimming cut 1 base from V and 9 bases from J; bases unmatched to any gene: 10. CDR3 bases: TGTGCCACCAGCAGAGGGAACAGGGGGCCCATGGGGCCCCAGCATTTT. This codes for CATSRGNRGPMGPQHF. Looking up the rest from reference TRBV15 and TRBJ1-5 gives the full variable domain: DAMVIQNPRYQVTQFGKPVTLSCSQTLNHNVMYWYQQKSSQAPKLLFHYYDKDFNNEADTPDNFQSRRPNTSFCFLDIRSPGLGDTAMYLCATSRGNRGPMGPQHFGDGTRLSIL.

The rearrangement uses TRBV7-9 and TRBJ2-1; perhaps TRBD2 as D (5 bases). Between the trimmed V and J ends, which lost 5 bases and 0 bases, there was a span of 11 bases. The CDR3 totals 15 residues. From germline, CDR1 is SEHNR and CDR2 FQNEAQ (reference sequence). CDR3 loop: CASSLRGSSYNEQFF. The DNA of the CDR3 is TGTGCCAGCAGCCTCCGAGGGAGCTCCTACAATGAGCAGTTCTTC.

The DNA for the CDR3 is TGTGCCAGCAGTTACTCAGGGGGCAATCAGCCCCAGCATTTT. The encoded protein is CASSYSGGNQPQHF. This chain links TRBV6-2 or TRBV6-3 with TRBJ1-5; D perhaps matches TRBD1 (5 bases). This CDR3 has 14 residues. V shed 0 bases and J shed 2 bases, with 5 bases lying between them. The germline V gene has CDR1 MNHEY and CDR2 SVGEGT.

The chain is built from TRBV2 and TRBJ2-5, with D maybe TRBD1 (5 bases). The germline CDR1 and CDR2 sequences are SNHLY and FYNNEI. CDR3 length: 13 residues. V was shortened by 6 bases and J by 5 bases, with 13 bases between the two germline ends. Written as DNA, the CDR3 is TGTGCCAGCAGAACAAGGGGATGGGAGACCCAGTACTTC. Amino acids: CASRTRGWETQYF.

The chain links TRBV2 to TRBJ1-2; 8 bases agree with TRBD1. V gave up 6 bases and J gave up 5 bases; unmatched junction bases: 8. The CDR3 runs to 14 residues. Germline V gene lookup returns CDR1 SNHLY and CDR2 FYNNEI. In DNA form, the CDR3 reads TGTGCCAGCAGCATCCAGGGGGCTCGGTATGGCTACACCTTC. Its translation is CASSIQGARYGYTF.

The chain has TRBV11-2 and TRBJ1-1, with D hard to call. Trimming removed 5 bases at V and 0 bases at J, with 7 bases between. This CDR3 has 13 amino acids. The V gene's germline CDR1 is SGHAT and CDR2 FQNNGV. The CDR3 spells CASSRGLNTEAFF. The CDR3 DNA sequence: TGTGCCAGCAGCCGCGGTCTGAACACTGAAGCTTTCTTT.

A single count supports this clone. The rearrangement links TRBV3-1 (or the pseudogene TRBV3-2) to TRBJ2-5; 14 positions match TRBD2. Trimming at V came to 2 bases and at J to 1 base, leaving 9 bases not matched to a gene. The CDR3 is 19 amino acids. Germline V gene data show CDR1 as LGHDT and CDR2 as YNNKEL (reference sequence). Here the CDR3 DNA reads TGTGCCAGCAGCCAAAGAGTGGGACTAGCGGGGGTACTCCAAGAGACCCAGTACTTC. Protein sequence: CASSQRVGLAGVLQETQYF.

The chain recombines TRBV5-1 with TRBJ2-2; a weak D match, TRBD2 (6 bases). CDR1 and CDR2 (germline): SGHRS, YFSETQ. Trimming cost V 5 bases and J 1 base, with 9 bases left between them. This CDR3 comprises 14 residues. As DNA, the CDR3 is TGCGCCAGCAGTAGGGACTTGAACACCGGGGAGCTGTTTTTT. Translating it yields CASSRDLNTGELFF.

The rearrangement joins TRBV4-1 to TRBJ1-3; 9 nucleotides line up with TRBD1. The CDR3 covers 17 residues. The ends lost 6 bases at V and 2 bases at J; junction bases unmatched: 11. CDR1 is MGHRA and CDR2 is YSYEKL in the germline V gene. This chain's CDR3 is CASSSPGQGPTGNTIYF. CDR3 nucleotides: TGCGCCAGCAGTTCCCCGGGACAGGGCCCCACTGGAAACACCATATATTTT.

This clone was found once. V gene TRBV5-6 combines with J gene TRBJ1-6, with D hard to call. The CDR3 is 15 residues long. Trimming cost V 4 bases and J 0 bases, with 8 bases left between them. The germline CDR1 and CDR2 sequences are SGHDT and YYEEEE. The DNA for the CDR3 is TGTGCCAGCAGCGAAGAGAGCTCCTATAATTCACCCCTCCACTTT. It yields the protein CASSEESSYNSPLHF.